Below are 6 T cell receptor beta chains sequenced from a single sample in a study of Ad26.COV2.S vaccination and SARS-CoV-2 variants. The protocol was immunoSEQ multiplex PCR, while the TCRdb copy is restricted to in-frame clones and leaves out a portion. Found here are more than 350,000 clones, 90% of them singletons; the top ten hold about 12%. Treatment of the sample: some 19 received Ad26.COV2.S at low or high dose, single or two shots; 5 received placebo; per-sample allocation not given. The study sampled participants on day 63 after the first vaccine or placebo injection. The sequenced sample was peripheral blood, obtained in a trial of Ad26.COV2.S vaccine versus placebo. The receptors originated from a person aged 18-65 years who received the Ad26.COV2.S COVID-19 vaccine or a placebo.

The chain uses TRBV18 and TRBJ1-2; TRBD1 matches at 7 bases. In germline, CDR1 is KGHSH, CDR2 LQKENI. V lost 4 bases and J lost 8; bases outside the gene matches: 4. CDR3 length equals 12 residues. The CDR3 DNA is TGTGCCAGCTCACTACAGGGGATGGGCTACACCTTC. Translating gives CASSLQGMGYTF.

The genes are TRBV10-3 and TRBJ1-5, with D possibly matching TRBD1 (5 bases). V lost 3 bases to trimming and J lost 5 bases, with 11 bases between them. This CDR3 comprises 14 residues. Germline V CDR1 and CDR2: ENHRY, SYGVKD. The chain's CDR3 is CAISDRDPYQPQHF. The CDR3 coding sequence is TGTGCCATCAGTGACAGGGACCCATATCAGCCCCAGCATTTT.

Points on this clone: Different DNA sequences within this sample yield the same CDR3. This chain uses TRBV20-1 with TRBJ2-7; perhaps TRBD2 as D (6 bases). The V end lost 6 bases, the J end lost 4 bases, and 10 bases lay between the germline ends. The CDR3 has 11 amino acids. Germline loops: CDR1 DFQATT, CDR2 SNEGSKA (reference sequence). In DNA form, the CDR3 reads TGCAGTGCCCGCGCGGGATACGAGCAGTACTTC. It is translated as CSARAGYEQYF.

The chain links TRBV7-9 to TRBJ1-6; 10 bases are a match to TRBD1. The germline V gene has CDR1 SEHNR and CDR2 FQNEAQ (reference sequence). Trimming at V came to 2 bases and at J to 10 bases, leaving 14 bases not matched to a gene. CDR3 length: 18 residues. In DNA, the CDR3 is TGTGCCAGCAGCTTATTTCTGATCCGACAGGGGGCCCGATCACCCCTCCACTTT. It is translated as CASSLFLIRQGARSPLHF.

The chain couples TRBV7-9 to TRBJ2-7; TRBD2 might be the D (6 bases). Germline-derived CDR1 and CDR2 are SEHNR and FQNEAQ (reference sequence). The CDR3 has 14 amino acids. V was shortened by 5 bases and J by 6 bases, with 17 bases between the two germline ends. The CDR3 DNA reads TGTGCCAGCAGCGCCGGGGGTCTTCTCGGCGAGCAGTACTTC. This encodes CASSAGGLLGEQYF.

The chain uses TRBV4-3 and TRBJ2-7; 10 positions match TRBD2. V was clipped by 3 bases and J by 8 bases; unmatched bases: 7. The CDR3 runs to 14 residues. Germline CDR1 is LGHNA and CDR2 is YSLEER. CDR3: CASSQSGREGQQYF. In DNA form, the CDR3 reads TGCGCCAGCAGCCAGAGCGGGAGGGAGGGCCAGCAGTACTTC.